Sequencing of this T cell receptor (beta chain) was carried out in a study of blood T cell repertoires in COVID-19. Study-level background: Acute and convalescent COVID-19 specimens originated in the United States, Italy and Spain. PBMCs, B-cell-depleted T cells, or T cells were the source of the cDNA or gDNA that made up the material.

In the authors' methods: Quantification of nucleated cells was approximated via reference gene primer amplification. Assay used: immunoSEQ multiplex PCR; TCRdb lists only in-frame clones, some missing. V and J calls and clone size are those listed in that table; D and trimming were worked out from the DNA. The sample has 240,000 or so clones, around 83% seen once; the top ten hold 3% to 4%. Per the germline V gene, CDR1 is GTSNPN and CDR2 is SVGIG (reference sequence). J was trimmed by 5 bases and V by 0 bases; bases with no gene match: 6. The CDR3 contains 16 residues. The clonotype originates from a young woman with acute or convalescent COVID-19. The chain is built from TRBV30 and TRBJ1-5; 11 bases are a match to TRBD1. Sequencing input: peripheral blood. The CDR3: CAWSVDRTGGDQPQHF. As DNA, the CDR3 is TGTGCCTGGAGTGTCGACAGGACAGGGGGCGATCAGCCCCAGCATTTT.